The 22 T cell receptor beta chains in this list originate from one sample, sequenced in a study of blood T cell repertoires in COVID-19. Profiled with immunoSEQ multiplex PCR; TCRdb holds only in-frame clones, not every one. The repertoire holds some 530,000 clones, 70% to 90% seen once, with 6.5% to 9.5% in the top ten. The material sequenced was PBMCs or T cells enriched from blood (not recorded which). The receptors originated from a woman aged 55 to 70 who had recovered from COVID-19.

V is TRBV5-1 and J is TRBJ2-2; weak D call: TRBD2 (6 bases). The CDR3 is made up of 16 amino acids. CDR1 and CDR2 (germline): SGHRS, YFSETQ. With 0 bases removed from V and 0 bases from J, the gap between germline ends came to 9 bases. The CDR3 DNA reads TGCGCCAGCAGCTTGGAGGAGGGACCGAACACCGGGGAGCTGTTTTTT. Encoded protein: CASSLEEGPNTGELFF.

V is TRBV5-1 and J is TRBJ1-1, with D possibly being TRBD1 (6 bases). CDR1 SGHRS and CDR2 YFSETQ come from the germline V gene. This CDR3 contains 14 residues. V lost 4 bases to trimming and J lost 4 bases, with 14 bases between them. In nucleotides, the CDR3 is TGCGCCAGCAGCCTTAGGGGGTTGAGCACTGAAGCTTTCTTT. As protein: CASSLRGLSTEAFF.

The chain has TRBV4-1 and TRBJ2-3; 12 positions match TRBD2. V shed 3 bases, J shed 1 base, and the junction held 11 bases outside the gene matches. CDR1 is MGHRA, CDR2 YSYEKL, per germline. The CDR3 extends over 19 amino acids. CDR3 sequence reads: CASSHSLAGGSGGTDTQYF. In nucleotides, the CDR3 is TGCGCCAGCAGCCATTCACTAGCGGGGGGTTCCGGGGGCACAGATACGCAGTATTTT.

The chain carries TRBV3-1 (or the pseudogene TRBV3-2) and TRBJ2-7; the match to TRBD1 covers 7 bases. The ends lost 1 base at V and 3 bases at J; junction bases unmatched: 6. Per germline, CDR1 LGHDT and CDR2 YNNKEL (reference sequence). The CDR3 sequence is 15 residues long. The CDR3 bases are TGTGCCAGCAGCCAAGTTGACAGGGATATCTACGAGCAGTACGTC. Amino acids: CASSQVDRDIYEQYV.

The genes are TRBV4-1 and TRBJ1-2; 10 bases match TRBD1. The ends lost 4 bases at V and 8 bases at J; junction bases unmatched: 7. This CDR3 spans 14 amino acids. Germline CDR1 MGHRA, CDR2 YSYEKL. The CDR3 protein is CASSPDRGQGGYTF. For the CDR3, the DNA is TGCGCCAGCAGCCCTGACAGGGGGCAAGGCGGCTACACCTTC.

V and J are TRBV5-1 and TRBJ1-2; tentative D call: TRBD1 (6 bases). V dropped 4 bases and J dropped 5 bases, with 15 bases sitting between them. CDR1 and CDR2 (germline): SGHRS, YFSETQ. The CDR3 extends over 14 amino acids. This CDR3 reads CASSPGGQTYGYTF. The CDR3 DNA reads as TGCGCCAGCAGCCCGGGCGGACAGACGTATGGCTACACCTTC.

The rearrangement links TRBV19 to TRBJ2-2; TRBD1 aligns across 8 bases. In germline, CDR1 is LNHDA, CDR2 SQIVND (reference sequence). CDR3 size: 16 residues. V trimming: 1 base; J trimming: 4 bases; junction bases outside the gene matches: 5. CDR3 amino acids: CASSIAQGAGTGELFF. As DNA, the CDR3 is TGTGCCAGTAGTATAGCGCAGGGGGCGGGCACCGGGGAGCTGTTTTTT.

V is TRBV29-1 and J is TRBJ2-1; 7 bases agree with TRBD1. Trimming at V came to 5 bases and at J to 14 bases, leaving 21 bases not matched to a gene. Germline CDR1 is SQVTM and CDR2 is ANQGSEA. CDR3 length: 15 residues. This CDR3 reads CSVRPSGQEPAREFF. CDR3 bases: TGCAGCGTTCGACCCTCCGGACAGGAACCCGCTCGAGAGTTCTTC.

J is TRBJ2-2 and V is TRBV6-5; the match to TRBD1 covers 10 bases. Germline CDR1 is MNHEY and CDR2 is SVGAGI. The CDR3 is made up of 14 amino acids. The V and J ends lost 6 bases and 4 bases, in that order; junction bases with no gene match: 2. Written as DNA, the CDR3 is TGTGCCAGCAGGGGGACAGGGGTCACCGGGGAGCTGTTTTTT. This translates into CASRGTGVTGELFF.

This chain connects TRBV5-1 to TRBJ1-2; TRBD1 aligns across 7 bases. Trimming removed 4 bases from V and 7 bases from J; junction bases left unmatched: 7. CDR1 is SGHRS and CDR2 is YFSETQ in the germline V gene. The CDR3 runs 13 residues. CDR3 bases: TGCGCCAGCAGCCCTACAGGGGATAGTGGCTACACCTTC. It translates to CASSPTGDSGYTF.

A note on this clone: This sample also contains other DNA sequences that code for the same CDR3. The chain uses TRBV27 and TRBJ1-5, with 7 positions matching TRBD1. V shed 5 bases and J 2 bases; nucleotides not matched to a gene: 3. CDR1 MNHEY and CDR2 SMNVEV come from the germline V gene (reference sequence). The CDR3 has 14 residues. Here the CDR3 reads CASSRTGGNQPQHF. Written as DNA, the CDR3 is TGTGCCAGCAGTAGAACAGGGGGCAATCAGCCCCAGCATTTT.

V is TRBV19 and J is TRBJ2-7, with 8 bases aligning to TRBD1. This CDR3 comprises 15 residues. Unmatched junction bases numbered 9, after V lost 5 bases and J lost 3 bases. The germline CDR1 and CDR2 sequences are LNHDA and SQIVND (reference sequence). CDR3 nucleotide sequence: TGTGCCAGTAGTCGGTATGGACAGGGAAGCTACGAGCAGTACTTC. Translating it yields CASSRYGQGSYEQYF.

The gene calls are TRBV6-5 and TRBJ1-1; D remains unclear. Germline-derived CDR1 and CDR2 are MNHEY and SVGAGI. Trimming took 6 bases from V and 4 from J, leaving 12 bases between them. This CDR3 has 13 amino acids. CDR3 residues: CASSLGEGTEAFF. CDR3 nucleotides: TGTGCCAGCAGCCTCGGGGAGGGCACTGAAGCTTTCTTT.

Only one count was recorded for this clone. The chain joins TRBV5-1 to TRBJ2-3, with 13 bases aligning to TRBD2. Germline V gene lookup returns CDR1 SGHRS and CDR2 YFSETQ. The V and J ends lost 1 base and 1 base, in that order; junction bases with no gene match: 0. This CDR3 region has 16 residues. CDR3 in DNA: TGCGCCAGCAGCTTGACTAGCGGGGGGGGCACAGATACGCAGTATTTT. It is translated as CASSLTSGGGTDTQYF. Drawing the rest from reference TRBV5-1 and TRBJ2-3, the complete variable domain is KAGVTQTPRYLIKTRGQQVTLSCSPISGHRSVSWYQQTPGQGLQFLFEYFSETQRNKGNFPGRFSGRQFSNSRSEMNVSTLELGDSALYLCASSLTSGGGTDTQYFGPGTRLTVL.

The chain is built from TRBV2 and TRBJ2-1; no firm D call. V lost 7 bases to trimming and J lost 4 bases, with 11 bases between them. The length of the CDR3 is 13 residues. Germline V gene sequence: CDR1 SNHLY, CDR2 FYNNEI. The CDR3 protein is CASTPEEYNEQFF. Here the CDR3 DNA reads TGTGCCAGCACTCCTGAGGAATACAATGAGCAGTTCTTC.

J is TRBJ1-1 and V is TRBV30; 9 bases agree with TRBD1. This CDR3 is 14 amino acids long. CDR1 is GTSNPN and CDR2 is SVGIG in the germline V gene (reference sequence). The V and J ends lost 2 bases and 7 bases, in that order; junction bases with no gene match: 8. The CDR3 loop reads CAWSRGQGFSEAFF. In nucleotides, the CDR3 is TGTGCCTGGAGTAGGGGACAGGGTTTCAGTGAAGCTTTCTTT.

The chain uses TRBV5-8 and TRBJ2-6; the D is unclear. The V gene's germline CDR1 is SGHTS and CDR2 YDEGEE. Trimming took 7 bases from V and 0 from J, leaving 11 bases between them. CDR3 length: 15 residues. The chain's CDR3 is CASGPGVSGANVLTF. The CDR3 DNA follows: TGTGCCAGCGGGCCAGGCGTCTCTGGGGCCAACGTCCTGACTTTC.

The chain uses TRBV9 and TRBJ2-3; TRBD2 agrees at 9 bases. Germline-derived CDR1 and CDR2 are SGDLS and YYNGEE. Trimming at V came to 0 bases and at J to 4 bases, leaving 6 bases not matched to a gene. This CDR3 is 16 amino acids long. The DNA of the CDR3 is TGTGCCAGCAGCGTAGAGGCGGGGGGGCCCGCAGATACGCAGTATTTT. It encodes CASSVEAGGPADTQYF.

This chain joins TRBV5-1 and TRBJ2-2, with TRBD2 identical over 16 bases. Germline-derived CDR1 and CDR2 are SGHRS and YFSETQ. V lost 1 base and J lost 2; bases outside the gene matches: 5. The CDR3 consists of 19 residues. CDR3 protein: CASSLIGTSGGVNTGELFF. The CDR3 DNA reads TGCGCCAGCAGCTTGATCGGGACTAGCGGGGGGGTTAACACCGGGGAGCTGTTTTTT.

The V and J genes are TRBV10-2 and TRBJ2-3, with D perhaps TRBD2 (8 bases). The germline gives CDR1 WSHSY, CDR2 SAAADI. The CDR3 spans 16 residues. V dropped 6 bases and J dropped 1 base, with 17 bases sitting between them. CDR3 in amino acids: CASSERQGLGTDTQYF. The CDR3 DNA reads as TGCGCCAGCAGCGAGAGACAGGGACTAGGCACAGATACGCAGTATTTT.

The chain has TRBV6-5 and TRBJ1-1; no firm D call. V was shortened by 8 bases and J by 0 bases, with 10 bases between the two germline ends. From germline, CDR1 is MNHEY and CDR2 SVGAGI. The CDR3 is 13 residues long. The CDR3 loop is CASWRGVNTEAFF. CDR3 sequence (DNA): TGTGCCAGCTGGCGCGGGGTGAACACTGAAGCTTTCTTT.

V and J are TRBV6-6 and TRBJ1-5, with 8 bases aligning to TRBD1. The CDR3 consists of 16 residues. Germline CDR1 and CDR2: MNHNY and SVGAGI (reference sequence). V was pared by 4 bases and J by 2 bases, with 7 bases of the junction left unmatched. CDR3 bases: TGTGCCAGCAGTTTCGACAGGGGAGCTGGCAATCAGCCCCAGCATTTT. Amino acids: CASSFDRGAGNQPQHF.